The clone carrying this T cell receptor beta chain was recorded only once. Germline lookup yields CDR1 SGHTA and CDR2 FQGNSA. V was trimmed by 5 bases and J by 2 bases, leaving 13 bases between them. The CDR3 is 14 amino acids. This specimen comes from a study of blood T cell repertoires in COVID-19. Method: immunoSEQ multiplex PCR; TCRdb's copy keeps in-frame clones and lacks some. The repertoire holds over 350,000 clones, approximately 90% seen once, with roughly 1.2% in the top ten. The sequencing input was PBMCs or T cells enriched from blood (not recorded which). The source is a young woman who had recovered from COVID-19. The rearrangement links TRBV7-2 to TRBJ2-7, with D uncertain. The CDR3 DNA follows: TGTGCCAGCAGCACACCCAAGACTCCCTACGAGCAGTACTTC. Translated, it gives CASSTPKTPYEQYF.